The entry that follows covers one T cell receptor beta chain sequence. What it recognizes is unknown. The sample originates from a study of cytomegalovirus exposure and HLA in healthy donors. TCRdb keeps only in-frame clones here, not all; method: immunoSEQ multiplex PCR. Of fewer than 250,000 clones in the sample, about 87% are singletons; the top ten hold about 3%. Trimming removed 8 bases at V and 8 bases at J, with 4 bases between. This CDR3 region has 10 residues. The V gene's germline CDR1 is WNHNN and CDR2 SYGVQD (reference sequence). Study results and caveats: The TCR clusters that emerged in the first cohort tended, a later analysis found, to co-occur in the 95 to 150 validation repertoires. For most TCR sequences rarity was the rule, although some public TCRs occurred in many donors. With high specificity and sensitivity, the classifier reportedly diagnosed cytomegalovirus status. According to the study, around 180 TCR beta chains were cytomegalovirus-associated.

The sequencing input was PBMCs. The rearrangement uses TRBV10-1 and TRBJ1-6; D is unresolved. This clonotype was sampled from a man aged 18 to 29 in good health and CMV-seronegative. Here the CDR3 DNA reads TGCGCCAGCGGAGATTCACCCCTCCACTTT. It specifies CASGDSPLHF.